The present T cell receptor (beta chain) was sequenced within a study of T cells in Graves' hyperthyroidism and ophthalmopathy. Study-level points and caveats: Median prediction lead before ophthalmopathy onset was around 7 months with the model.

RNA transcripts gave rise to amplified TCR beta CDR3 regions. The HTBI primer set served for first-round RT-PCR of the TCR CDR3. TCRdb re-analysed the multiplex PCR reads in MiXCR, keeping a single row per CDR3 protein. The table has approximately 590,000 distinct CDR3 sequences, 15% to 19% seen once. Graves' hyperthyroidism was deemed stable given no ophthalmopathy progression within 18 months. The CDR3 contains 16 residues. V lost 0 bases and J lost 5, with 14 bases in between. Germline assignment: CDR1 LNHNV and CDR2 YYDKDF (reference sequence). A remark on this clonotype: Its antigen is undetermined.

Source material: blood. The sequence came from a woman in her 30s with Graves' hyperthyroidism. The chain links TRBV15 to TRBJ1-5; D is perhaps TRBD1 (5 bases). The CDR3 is CATSRDRGEVYQPQHF. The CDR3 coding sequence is TGTGCCACCAGCAGAGATCGGGGGGAGGTGTATCAGCCCCAGCATTTT.